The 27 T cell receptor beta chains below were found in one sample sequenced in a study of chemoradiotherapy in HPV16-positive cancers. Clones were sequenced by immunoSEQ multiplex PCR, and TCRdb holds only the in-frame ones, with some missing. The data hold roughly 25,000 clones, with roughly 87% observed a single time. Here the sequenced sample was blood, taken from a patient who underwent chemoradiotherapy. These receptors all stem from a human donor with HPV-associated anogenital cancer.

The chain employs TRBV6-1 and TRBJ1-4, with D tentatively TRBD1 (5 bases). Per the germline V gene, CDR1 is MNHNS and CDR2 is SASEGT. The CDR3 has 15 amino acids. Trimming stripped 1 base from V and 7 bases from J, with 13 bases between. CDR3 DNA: TGTGCCAGCAGTGAAGTCGGTTCCGGGGGTGAAAAACTGTTTTTT. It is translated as CASSEVGSGGEKLFF.

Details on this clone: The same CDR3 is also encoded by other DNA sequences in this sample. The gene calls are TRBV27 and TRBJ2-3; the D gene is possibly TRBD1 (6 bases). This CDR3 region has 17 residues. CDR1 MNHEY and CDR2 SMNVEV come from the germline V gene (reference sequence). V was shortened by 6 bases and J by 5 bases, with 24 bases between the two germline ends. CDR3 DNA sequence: TGTGCCAGCAGATCGGGTGGGGGCGGCAGGGATCAAGATACGCAGTATTTT. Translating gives CASRSGGGGRDQDTQYF.

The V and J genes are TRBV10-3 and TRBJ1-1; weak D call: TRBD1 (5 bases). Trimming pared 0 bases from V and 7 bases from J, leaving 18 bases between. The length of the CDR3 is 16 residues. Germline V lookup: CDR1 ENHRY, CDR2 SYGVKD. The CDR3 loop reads CAISESLPRDSYEAFF. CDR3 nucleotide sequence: TGTGCCATCAGTGAGTCTCTCCCTAGAGACAGTTATGAAGCTTTCTTT.

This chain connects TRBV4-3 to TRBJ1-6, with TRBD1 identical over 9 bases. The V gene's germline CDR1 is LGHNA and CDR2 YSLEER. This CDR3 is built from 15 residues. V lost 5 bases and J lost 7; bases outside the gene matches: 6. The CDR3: CASSIRQGENSPLHF. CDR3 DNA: TGCGCCAGCAGCATCCGACAGGGGGAGAATTCACCCCTCCACTTT.

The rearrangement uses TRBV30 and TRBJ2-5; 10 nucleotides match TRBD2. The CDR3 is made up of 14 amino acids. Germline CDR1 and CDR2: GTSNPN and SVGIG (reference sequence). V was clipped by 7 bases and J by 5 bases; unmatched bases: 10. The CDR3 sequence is CASGGASGSETQYF. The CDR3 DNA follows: TGTGCCTCGGGGGGGGCTAGCGGGAGTGAGACCCAGTACTTC.

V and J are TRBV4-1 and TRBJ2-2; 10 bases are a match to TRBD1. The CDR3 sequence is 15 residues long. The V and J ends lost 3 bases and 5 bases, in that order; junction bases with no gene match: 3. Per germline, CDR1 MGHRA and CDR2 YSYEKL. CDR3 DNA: TGCGCCAGCAGCCAGTCGGGACAGGGGACCGGGGAGCTGTTTTTT. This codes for CASSQSGQGTGELFF.

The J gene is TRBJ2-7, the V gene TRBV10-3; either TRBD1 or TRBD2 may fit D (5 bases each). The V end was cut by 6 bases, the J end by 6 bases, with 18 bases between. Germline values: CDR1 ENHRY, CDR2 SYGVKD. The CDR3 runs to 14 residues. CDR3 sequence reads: CAISVGRETSEQYF. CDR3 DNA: TGTGCCATCAGCGTGGGCAGGGAGACGAGCGAGCAGTACTTC.

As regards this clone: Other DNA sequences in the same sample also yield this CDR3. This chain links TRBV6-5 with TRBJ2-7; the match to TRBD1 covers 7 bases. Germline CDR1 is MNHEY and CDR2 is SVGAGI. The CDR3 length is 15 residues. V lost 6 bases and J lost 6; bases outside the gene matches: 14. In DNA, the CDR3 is TGTGCCAGCAGCAAACTACCGGGACAGAAACGCGAGCAGTACTTC. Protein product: CASSKLPGQKREQYF.

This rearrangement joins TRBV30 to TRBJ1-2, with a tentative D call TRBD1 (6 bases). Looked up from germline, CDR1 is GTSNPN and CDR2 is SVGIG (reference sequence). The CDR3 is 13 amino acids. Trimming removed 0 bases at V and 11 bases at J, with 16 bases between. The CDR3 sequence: CAWSVQGLGRYTF. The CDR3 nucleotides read TGTGCCTGGAGTGTACAGGGTTTGGGGCGGTACACCTTC.

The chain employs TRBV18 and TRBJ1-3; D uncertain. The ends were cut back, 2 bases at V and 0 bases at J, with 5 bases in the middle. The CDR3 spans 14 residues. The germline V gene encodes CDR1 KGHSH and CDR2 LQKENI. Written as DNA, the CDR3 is TGTGCCAGCTCACCAGGGAGCTCTGGAAACACCATATATTTT. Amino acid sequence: CASSPGSSGNTIYF.

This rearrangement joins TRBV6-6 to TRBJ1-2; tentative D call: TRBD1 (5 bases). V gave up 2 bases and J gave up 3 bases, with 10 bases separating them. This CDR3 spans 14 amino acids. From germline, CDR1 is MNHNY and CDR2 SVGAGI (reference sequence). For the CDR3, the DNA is TGTGCCAGCAGTTACGGGGTGACAGACTATGGCTACACCTTC. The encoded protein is CASSYGVTDYGYTF.

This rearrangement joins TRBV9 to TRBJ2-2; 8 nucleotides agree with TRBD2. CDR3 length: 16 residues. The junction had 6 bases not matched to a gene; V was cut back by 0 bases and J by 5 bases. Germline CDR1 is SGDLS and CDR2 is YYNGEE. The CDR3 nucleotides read TGTGCCAGCAGCGTAGCAAGCGGGAGATGGACCGGGGAGCTGTTTTTT. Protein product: CASSVASGRWTGELFF.

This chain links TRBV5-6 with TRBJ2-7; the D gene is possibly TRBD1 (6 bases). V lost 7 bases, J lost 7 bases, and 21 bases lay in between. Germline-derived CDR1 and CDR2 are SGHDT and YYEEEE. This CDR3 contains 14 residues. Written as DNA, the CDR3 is TGTGCCAGCCGTCCCCAGGGCCCCAGGGGTGAGCAGTACTTC. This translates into CASRPQGPRGEQYF.

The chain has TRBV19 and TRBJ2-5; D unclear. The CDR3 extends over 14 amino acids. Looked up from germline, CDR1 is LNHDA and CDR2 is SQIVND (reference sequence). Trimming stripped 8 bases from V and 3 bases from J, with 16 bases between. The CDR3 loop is CASGKTSPKETQYF. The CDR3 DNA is TGTGCCAGTGGCAAAACCAGTCCAAAAGAGACCCAGTACTTC.

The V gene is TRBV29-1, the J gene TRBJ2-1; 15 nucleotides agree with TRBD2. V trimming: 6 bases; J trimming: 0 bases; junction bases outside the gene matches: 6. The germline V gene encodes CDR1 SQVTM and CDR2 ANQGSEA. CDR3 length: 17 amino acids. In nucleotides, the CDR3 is TGCAGCGTCGGGACTAGCGGGAGGCCGAGCTCCTACAATGAGCAGTTCTTC. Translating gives CSVGTSGRPSSYNEQFF.

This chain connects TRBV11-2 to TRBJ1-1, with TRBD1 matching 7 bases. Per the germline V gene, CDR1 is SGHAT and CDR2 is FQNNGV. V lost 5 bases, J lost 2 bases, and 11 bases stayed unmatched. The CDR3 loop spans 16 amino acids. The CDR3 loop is CASSPLTGIINTEAFF. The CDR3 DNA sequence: TGTGCCAGCAGCCCCCTGACAGGGATTATCAACACTGAAGCTTTCTTT.

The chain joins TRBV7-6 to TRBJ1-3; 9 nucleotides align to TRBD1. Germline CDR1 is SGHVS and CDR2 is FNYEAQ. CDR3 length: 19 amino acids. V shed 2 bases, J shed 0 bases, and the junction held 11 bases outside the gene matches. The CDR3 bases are TGTGCCAGCAGCTTAATTCGGACAGGGGAGATATACTCTGGAAACACCATATATTTT. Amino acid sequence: CASSLIRTGEIYSGNTIYF. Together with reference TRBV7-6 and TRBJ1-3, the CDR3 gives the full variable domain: GAGVSQSPRYKVTKRGQDVALRCDPISGHVSLYWYRQALGQGPEFLTYFNYEAQQDKSGLPNDRFSAERPEGSISTLTIQRTEQRDSAMYRCASSLIRTGEIYSGNTIYFGEGSWLTVV.

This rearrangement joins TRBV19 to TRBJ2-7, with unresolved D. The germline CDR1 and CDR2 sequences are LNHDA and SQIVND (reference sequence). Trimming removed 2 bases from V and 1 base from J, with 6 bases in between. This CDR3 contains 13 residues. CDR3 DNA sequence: TGTGCCAGTAGTATACAGGTATCCTACGAGCAGTACTTC. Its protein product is CASSIQVSYEQYF.

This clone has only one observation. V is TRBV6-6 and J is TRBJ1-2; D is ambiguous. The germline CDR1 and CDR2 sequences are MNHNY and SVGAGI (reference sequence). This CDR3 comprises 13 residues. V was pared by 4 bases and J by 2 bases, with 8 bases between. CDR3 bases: TGTGCCAGCAGTTTTACATCGAACTATGGCTACACCTTC. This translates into CASSFTSNYGYTF.

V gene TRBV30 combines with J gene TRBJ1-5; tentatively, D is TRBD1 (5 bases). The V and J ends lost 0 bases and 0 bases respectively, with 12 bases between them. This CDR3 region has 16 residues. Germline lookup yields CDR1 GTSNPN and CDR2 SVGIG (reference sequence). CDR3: CAWSVQGRDSNQPQHF. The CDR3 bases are TGTGCCTGGAGTGTACAAGGCAGGGATAGCAATCAGCCCCAGCATTTT.

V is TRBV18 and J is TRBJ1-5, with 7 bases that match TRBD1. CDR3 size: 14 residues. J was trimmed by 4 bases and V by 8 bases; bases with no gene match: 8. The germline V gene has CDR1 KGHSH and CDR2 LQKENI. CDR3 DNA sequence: TGTGCCAGCGGGCCCGGGACAGCTAATCAGCCCCAGCATTTT. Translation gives CASGPGTANQPQHF.

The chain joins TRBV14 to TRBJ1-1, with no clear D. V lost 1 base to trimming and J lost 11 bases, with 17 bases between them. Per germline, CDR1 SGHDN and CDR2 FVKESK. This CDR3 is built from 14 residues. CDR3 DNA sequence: TGTGCCAGCAGCCAAGTAACGGGGTGGGTTGGTGCTTTCTTT. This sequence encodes CASSQVTGWVGAFF.

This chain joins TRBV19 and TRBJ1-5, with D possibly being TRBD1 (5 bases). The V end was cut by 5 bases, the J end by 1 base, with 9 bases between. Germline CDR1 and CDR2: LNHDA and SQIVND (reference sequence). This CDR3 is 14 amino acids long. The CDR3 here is CASSSDNSNQPQHF. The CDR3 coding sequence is TGTGCCAGTAGTTCGGACAACAGCAATCAGCCCCAGCATTTT. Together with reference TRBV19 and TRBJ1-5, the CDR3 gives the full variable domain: DGGITQSPKYLFRKEGQNVTLSCEQNLNHDAMYWYRQDPGQGLRLIYYSQIVNDFQKGDIAEGYSVSREKKESFPLTVTSAQKNPTAFYLCASSSDNSNQPQHFGDGTRLSIL.

CDR3 bases: TGTGCCAGCAGCTTAGACCGGTGCGAAAGACCCGGACAGGATGGCTACACCTTC. Its protein product is CASSLDRCERPGQDGYTF. The rearrangement links TRBV11-1 to TRBJ1-2; 7 bases are a match to TRBD1. The length of the CDR3 is 18 residues. Germline CDR1 SGHAT, CDR2 FQDESV (reference sequence). V dropped 1 base and J dropped 6; count of bases not matched to a gene: 17. The entire variable domain, with the rest obtained from reference TRBV11-1 and TRBJ1-2, is as follows: EAEVAQSPRYKITEKSQAVAFWCDPISGHATLYWYRQILGQGPELLVQFQDESVVDDSQLPKDRFSAERLKGVDSTLKIQPAELGDSAMYLCASSLDRCERPGQDGYTFGSGTRLTVV.

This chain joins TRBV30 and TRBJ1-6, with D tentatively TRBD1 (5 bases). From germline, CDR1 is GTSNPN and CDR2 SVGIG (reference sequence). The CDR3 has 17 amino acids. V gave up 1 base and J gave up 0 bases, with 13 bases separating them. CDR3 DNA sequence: TGTGCCTGGAGTGGTCTCTCAGGGAGCTCCTATAATTCACCCCTCCACTTT. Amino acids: CAWSGLSGSSYNSPLHF.

The CDR3 DNA sequence: TGTGCCAGTAGTACCGTCCGGGGGAGCGGATCAACAGATACGCAGTATTTT. Its translation is CASSTVRGSGSTDTQYF. The rearrangement joins TRBV19 to TRBJ2-3; D is perhaps TRBD2 (6 bases). Trimming took off 4 bases at V and 3 bases at J, with 20 bases between the two ends. This CDR3 has 17 residues. CDR1 LNHDA and CDR2 SQIVND come from the germline V gene (reference sequence).

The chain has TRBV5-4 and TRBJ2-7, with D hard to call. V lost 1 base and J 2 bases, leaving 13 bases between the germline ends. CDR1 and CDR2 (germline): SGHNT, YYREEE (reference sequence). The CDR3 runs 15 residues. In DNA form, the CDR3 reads TGTGCCAGCAGCTTGATTGGTACGGCCACCTACGAGCAGTACTTC. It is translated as CASSLIGTATYEQYF.